The next 19 T cell receptor beta chains were all read from a single sample in a study of blood T cell repertoires in COVID-19. The protocol was immunoSEQ multiplex PCR, while the TCRdb copy is restricted to in-frame clones and leaves out a portion. In the table there are about 240,000 clones, approximately 78% of which are singletons. Sequencing was performed on peripheral blood. These receptors were obtained from an older woman with active or convalescent COVID-19.

This chain joins TRBV29-1 and TRBJ1-1; D remains ambiguous. Germline lookup yields CDR1 SQVTM and CDR2 ANQGSEA. Trimming left V 6 bases short and J 4 bases short, with 9 bases between. This CDR3 comprises 11 residues. For the CDR3, the DNA is TGCAGCGTCCTGAGGAGCACTGAAGCTTTCTTT. Protein product: CSVLRSTEAFF.

The chain employs TRBV6-1 and TRBJ2-7, with 11 bases identical to TRBD1. CDR3 length: 16 amino acids. The V gene's germline CDR1 is MNHNS and CDR2 SASEGT. V shed 1 base, J shed 5 bases, and the junction held 7 bases outside the gene matches. The CDR3 DNA follows: TGTGCCAGCAGTGAAGGAGTGGGACAGGGGGTCAACGAGCAGTACTTC. Its translation: CASSEGVGQGVNEQYF.

This clone appeared a single time. For the CDR3, the DNA is TGTGCCAGCAGCCCCGGACAGGGCTATAATTCACCCCTCCACTTT. Its protein product is CASSPGQGYNSPLHF. This sequence joins TRBV6-2 or TRBV6-3 and TRBJ1-6; 8 nucleotides line up with TRBD1. After removal of 6 bases from V and 3 bases from J, the junction contained 4 bases not matched to a gene. The CDR3 sequence is 15 residues long. Germline lookup yields CDR1 MNHEY and CDR2 SVGEGT.

V gene TRBV18 combines with J gene TRBJ2-7; 8 nucleotides agree with TRBD2. This CDR3 has 16 amino acids. Germline CDR1 KGHSH, CDR2 LQKENI. V was clipped by 2 bases and J by 2 bases; unmatched bases: 8. In nucleotides, the CDR3 is TGTGCCAGCTCACCAAGTGGAGAGCGGGGGACCTACGAGCAGTACTTC. As protein: CASSPSGERGTYEQYF.

The chain joins TRBV2 to TRBJ1-1, with D possibly being TRBD1 (5 bases). The length of the CDR3 is 14 residues. Germline lookup yields CDR1 SNHLY and CDR2 FYNNEI. V shed 5 bases and J shed 8 bases, with 18 bases lying between them. Written as DNA, the CDR3 is TGTGCCAGCAGTACCTTTTCGACAGCTAAAGAAGCTTTCTTT. Translation gives CASSTFSTAKEAFF.

The chain carries TRBV25-1 and TRBJ2-5; 8 bases are shared with TRBD2. The germline gives CDR1 MGHDK, CDR2 SYGVNS. J was trimmed by 4 bases and V by 2 bases; bases with no gene match: 6. The CDR3 totals 15 residues. DNA for the CDR3: TGTGCCAGCAGTGAACCCGGGACTAGGGGAGAGACCCAGTACTTC. It yields the protein CASSEPGTRGETQYF.

This chain links TRBV7-8 with TRBJ1-2; D is unresolved. V was cut by 7 bases and J by 3 bases, with 21 bases left in between. The CDR3 has 16 amino acids. In germline, CDR1 is SGHVS, CDR2 FQNEAQ. CDR3 nucleotides: TGTGCCAGCAACCCAAGTCAGGTACCTAAGGACTATGGCTACACCTTC. Protein: CASNPSQVPKDYGYTF.

This chain uses TRBV7-9 with TRBJ2-5, with D possibly being TRBD1 (6 bases). The CDR3 runs to 17 residues. With 0 bases removed from V and 1 base from J, the gap between germline ends came to 15 bases. CDR1 is SEHNR and CDR2 is FQNEAQ in the germline V gene (reference sequence). CDR3 in amino acids: CASSLAGRRGPQETQYF. The CDR3 DNA is TGTGCCAGCAGCTTAGCAGGGCGCAGGGGCCCCCAAGAGACCCAGTACTTC.

The rearrangement joins TRBV27 to TRBJ1-6, with D unresolved. Trimming pared 5 bases from V and 0 bases from J, leaving 8 bases between. This CDR3 comprises 15 residues. CDR1 and CDR2 (germline): MNHEY, SMNVEV (reference sequence). The CDR3 coding sequence is TGTGCCAGCAGTCCCCACAGCTCCTATAATTCACCCCTCCACTTT. Translated, it gives CASSPHSSYNSPLHF.

The V and J genes are TRBV19 and TRBJ1-4; the match to TRBD1 covers 10 bases. This CDR3 is 16 amino acids long. From germline, CDR1 is LNHDA and CDR2 SQIVND (reference sequence). V trimming: 5 bases; J trimming: 5 bases; junction bases outside the gene matches: 8. Here the CDR3 reads CASSSGTGAFNEKLFF. The CDR3 region has the DNA TGTGCCAGTAGTTCCGGGACAGGGGCCTTCAATGAAAAACTGTTTTTT.

The chain carries TRBV7-9 and TRBJ2-5; perhaps TRBD2 as D (6 bases). V was shortened by 3 bases and J by 4 bases, with 6 bases between the two germline ends. Germline assignment: CDR1 SEHNR and CDR2 FQNEAQ (reference sequence). The CDR3 contains 12 residues. CDR3 nucleotides: TGTGCCAGCAGCTTCGGGGGAGAGACCCAGTACTTC. Amino acids: CASSFGGETQYF.

This clone has just a few counts. The rearrangement uses TRBV21-1 and TRBJ2-5; no check of the table's D call, TRBD2, against the DNA was made. TRBV21-1 is an annotated pseudogene. This CDR3 has 16 amino acids. CDR3 sequence: CASSKRWIRGAGTQYF. The CDR3 region has the DNA TGTGCCAGCAGCAAGAGGTGGATTCGGGGGGCGGGGACCCAGTACTTC.

The genes are TRBV5-4 and TRBJ2-1, with a possible D match to TRBD1 (6 bases). V shed 4 bases and J shed 6 bases, with 11 bases lying between them. Germline V gene sequence: CDR1 SGHNT, CDR2 YYREEE (reference sequence). This CDR3 contains 13 residues. DNA of the CDR3: TGTGCCAGCAGCCCGGACAGCCCCAATGAGCAGTTCTTC. It codes for CASSPDSPNEQFF.

The sample holds a few counts of this clone. The genes are TRBV5-1 and TRBJ1-5; 7 positions match TRBD1. The CDR3 contains 14 residues. V shed 4 bases, J shed 4 bases, and the junction held 5 bases outside the gene matches. Germline V gives CDR1 SGHRS, CDR2 YFSETQ. The CDR3 DNA is TGCGCCAGCAGCCCACTGGACAGGAATCAGCCCCAGCATTTT. This encodes CASSPLDRNQPQHF.

V and J are TRBV7-9 and TRBJ2-3, with D possibly TRBD2 on 6 matching bases. Germline-derived CDR1 and CDR2 are SEHNR and FQNEAQ (reference sequence). Trimming stripped 5 bases from V and 3 bases from J, with 15 bases between. The CDR3 is 15 residues long. The DNA of the CDR3 is TGTGCCAGCAGCGTCGGTGTAGCGGAGACAGATACGCAGTATTTT. This translates into CASSVGVAETDTQYF. Together with reference TRBV7-9 and TRBJ2-3, the CDR3 gives the full variable domain: DTGVSQNPRHKITKRGQNVTFRCDPISEHNRLYWYRQTLGQGPEFLTYFQNEAQLEKSRLLSDRFSAERPKGSFSTLEIQRTEQGDSAMYLCASSVGVAETDTQYFGPGTRLTVL.

J is TRBJ1-4 and V is TRBV2, with 11 bases matching TRBD1. Per germline, CDR1 SNHLY and CDR2 FYNNEI. The CDR3 covers 17 residues. V gave up 5 bases and J gave up 0 bases; unmatched junction bases: 5. The CDR3, as DNA: TGTGCCAGCAGTCCCGGGACAGGGGGGGCAACTAATGAAAAACTGTTTTTT. This encodes CASSPGTGGATNEKLFF.

The CDR3 here is CASRPQGNTEAFF. The CDR3 bases are TGTGCCAGCAGGCCTCAGGGGAACACTGAAGCTTTCTTT. V usage is TRBV2 and J usage is TRBJ1-1; a possible D gene is TRBD1 (5 bases). Germline loops: CDR1 SNHLY, CDR2 FYNNEI. Deletions cut 6 bases from V and 1 base from J, with 9 bases between. The CDR3 runs to 13 residues.

This clone was picked up a small number of times. The V and J genes are TRBV7-8 and TRBJ2-7; 10 bases align to TRBD2. Trimming removed 1 base from V and 3 bases from J; junction bases left unmatched: 3. The CDR3 has 15 residues. Germline CDR1 reads SGHVS; CDR2 reads FQNEAQ. This chain's CDR3 is CASSLVAGGNYEQYF. For the CDR3, the DNA is TGTGCCAGCAGCTTAGTAGCGGGGGGAAACTACGAGCAGTACTTC.

V and J are TRBV30 and TRBJ2-7; possible D gene TRBD1, 5 bases. This CDR3 region has 18 residues. Germline V CDR1 and CDR2: GTSNPN, SVGIG (reference sequence). Trimming took 0 bases from V and 1 from J, leaving 22 bases between them. The CDR3 nucleotides read TGTGCCTGGAGTGTACATAGGCAGGGTGGGTTCGGGTCCTACGAGCAGTACTTC. It yields the protein CAWSVHRQGGFGSYEQYF.